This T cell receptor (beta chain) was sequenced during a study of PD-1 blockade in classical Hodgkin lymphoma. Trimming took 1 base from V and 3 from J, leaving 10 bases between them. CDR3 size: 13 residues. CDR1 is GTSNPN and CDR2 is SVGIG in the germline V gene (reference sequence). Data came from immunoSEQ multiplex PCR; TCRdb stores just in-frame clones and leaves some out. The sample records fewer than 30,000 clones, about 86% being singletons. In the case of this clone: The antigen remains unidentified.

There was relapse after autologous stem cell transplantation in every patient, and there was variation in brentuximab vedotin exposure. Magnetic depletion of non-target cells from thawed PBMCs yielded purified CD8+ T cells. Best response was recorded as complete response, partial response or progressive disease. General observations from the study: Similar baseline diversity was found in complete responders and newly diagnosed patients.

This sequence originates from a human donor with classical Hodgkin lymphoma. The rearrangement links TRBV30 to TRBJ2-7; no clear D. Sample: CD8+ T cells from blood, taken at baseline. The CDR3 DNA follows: TGTGCCTGGAGTGAGGTGTCTATCTACGAGCAGTACTTC. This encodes CAWSEVSIYEQYF.